This TCR beta chain was captured by sequencing in a study of T cells in Graves' hyperthyroidism and ophthalmopathy. TCR beta CDR3 regions were amplified from RNA transcripts. Initially, a first-round RT-PCR of the TCR CDR3 employed the HTBI primer set. Each CDR3 protein is one row after TCRdb ran MiXCR on the multiplex PCR reads. The sample includes hundreds of thousands of distinct CDR3 sequences, around 20% of them seen just once. CDR1 and CDR2 (germline): SGHKS, YYEKEE (reference sequence). The length of the CDR3 is 16 residues. Details on this clonotype: One junction end disagrees with the germline gene, perhaps due to a read error.

This TCR came from a woman aged 45-59 years with Graves' hyperthyroidism that later progressed to Graves' ophthalmopathy. Sequenced input: blood. V is TRBV5-5 and J is TRBJ2-7; D possibly matches TRBD1 or TRBD2 (5 bases each). The CDR3 loop is CVSSKGPPSLSYEQYF. CDR3 nucleotides: TGTGTCAGCAGCAAGGGACCGCCCAGCCTTTCCTACGAGCAGTACTTC.